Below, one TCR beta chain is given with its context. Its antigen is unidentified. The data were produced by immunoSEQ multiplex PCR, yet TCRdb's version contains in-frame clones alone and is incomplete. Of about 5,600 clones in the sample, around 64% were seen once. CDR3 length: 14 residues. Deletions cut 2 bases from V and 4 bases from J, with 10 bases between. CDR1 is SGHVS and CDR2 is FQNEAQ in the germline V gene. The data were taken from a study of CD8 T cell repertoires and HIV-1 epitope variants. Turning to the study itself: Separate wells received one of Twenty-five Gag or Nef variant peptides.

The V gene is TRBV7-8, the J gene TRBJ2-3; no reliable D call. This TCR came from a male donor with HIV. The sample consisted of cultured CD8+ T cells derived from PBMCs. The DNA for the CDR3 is TGTGCCAGCAGCTTACCGGGTCCCGCAGATACGCAGTATTTT. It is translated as CASSLPGPADTQYF.